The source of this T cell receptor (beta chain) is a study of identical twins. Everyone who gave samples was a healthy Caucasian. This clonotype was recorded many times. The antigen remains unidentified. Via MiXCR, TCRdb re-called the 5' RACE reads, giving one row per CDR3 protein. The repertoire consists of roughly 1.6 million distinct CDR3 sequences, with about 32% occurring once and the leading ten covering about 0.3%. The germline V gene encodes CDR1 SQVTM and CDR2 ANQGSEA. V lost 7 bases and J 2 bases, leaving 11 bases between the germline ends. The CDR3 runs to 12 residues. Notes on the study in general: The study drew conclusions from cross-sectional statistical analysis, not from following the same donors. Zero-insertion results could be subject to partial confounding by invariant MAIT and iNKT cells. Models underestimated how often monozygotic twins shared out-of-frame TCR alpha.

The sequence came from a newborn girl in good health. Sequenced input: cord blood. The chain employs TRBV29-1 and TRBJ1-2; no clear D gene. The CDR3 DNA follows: TGCAGCGGCGGAGAGCTGAACTATGGCTACACCTTC. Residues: CSGGELNYGYTF.